This TCR beta chain came from a study of chemoradiotherapy in HPV16-positive cancers. Findings of the study overall: Candidate HPV-specific clones and E7-related TCR motifs grew in tumor during treatment. Functional assays defining HPV-specific T cells used only a couple of HPV16-positive patients.

Germline-derived CDR1 and CDR2 are MNHNS and SASEGT. The ends were cut back, 2 bases at V and 2 bases at J, with 12 bases in the middle. This CDR3 is built from 15 residues. Repertoires were sampled repeatedly during chemoradiotherapy. TCRdb's copy holds only in-frame clones and misses some; the assay was immunoSEQ multiplex PCR. The sample records fewer than 10,000 clones, roughly 70% being singletons. In its sample, this clone was seen a few times. Its antigen is currently unknown. This TCR came from a human donor with HPV-associated anogenital cancer. This chain connects TRBV6-1 to TRBJ1-2; D not resolved. This specimen was tumor tissue, taken from a patient who underwent chemoradiotherapy. CDR3 residues: CASSEIGQHNYGYTF. CDR3 nucleotides: TGTGCCAGCAGTGAAATTGGGCAGCACAACTATGGCTACACCTTC.